The present entry profiles one T cell receptor (beta chain) with its context. Its antigen is not known. Generated by immunoSEQ multiplex PCR, the TCRdb table keeps only in-frame clones and is missing some. The repertoire holds roughly 36,000 clones, 75% to 90% seen once, with more than 15% in the top ten. The CDR3 totals 14 residues. V shed 0 bases and J shed 3 bases, with 8 bases lying between them. CDR1 and CDR2 from the germline V gene are MNHNS and SASEGT. This sample was taken from a study of graft-versus-host responses after intestinal transplantation. On the study more broadly: Recipients received multivisceral, liver-intestinal, or isolated intestinal transplants. Every transplant recipient was induced with anti-thymocyte globulin, then maintained on tacrolimus and steroids for two to three years.

Study-level results: Declines in HvG clones occurring early post-transplant were associated with peak circulating GvH clone levels.

Processed graft tissue released its intraepithelial and lamina propria lymphocytes. The sequence derives from a human patient who received an intestinal transplant, so some T cells may come from the graft donor. The chain recombines TRBV6-1 with TRBJ1-1; D is ambiguous. Sequencing was performed on ileum tissue, taken around 200 days after intestinal transplant. The CDR3 DNA reads TGTGCCAGCAGTGAAGCGCGGGGTTACACTGAAGCTTTCTTT. Translated: CASSEARGYTEAFF.